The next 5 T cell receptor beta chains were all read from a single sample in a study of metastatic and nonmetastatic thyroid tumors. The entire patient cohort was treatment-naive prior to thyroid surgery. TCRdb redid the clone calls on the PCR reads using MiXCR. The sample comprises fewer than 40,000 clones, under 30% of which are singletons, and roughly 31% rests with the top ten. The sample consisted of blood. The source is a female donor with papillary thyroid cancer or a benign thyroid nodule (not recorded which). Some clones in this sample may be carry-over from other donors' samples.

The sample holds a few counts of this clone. The CDR3 protein is CASRGRGNSPLHF. As DNA, the CDR3 is TGTGCCAGCAGGGGCAGGGGGAATTCACCCCTCCACTTT. The chain joins TRBV25-1 to TRBJ1-6, with 7 positions matching TRBD1. V lost 6 bases to trimming and J lost 7 bases; unmatched junction nucleotides: 3. Germline assignment: CDR1 MGHDK and CDR2 SYGVNS. The CDR3 runs 13 residues.

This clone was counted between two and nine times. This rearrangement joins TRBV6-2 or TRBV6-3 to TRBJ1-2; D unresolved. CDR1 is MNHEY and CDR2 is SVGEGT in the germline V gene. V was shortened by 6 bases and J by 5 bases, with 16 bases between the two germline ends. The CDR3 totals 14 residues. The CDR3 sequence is CASSDAGDGYGYTF. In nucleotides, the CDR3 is TGTGCCAGCAGCGACGCGGGCGATGGGTATGGCTACACCTTC.

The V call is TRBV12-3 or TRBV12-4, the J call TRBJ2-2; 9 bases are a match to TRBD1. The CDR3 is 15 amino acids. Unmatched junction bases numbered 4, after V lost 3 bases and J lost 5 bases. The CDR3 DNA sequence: TGTGCCAGCAGTTTCCGGACAGGGGATACCGGGGAGCTGTTTTTT. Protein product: CASSFRTGDTGELFF.

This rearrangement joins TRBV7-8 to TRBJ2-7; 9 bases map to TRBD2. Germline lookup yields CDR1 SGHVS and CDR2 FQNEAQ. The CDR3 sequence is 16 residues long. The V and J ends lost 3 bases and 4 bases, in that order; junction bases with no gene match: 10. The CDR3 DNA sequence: TGTGCCAGCAGCTTTGGCGGGAGGGCCGCCCCTTACGAGCAGTACTTC. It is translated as CASSFGGRAAPYEQYF.

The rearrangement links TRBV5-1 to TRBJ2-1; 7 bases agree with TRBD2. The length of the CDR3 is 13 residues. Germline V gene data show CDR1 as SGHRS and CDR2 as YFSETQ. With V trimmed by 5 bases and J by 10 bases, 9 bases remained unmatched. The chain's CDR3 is CASSEREMGEQFF. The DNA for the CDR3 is TGCGCCAGCAGTGAGCGGGAAATGGGGGAGCAGTTCTTC.